The following is a T cell receptor beta chain sequence with its context. This sample is drawn from a study of blood T cell repertoires in COVID-19. Sequencing was performed with immunoSEQ multiplex PCR; in TCRdb, only in-frame clones are kept and a portion is missing. The sample lists hundreds of thousands of clones; approximately 89% were seen once. The CDR3 runs 16 residues. Germline trimming cut 0 bases from V and 7 bases from J; bases unmatched to any gene: 10. Germline V gene sequence: CDR1 LNHDA, CDR2 SQIVND (reference sequence). Sequencing was carried out using peripheral blood. The chain recombines TRBV19 with TRBJ1-2; 8 positions agree with TRBD1. The clonotype comes from a woman younger than 35 who had recovered from COVID-19. CDR3 sequence reads: CASSIDSRGRYSGYTF. The CDR3 nucleotides read TGTGCCAGTAGTATAGACAGCAGGGGGCGCTACTCTGGCTACACCTTC.